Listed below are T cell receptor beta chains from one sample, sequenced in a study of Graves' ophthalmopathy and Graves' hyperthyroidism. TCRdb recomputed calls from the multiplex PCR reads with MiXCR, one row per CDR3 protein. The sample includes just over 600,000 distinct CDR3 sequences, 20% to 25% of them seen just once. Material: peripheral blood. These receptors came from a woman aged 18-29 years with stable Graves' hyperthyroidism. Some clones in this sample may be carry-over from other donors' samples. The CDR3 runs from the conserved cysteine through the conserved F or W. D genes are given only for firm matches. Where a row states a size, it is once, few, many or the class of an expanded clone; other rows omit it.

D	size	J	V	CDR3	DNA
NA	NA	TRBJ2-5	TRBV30	CAWGPGFQETQYF	TGTGCCTGGGGCCCCGGATTCCAAGAGACCCAGTACTTC
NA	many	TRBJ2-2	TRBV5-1	CASSPTTTNTGELFF	TGCGCCAGCAGCCCTACGACTACGAACACCGGGGAGCTGTTTTTT
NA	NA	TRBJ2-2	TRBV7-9	CASRTAPDNTGELFF	TGTGCCAGCAGGACCGCGCCCGACAACACCGGGGAGCTGTTTTTT
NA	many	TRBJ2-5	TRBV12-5	CASDLAQGVGKETQYF	TGTGCTAGTGATTTGGCTCAGGGAGTTGGGAAAGAGACCCAGTACTTC
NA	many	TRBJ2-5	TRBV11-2	CASSLIGFKETQYF	TGTGCCAGCAGCTTGATTGGCTTCAAAGAGACCCAGTACTTC
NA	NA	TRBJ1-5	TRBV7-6	CASSFSASSDQPQHF	TGTGCCAGCAGCTTTAGCGCCAGCTCAGATCAGCCCCAGCATTTT
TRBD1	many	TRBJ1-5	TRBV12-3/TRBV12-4	CASSLDRGDQPQHF	TGTGCCAGCAGTTTGGACAGGGGGGATCAGCCCCAGCATTTT
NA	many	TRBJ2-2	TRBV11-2	CASSLVTGSPGELFF	TGTGCCAGCAGCTTAGTAACAGGGAGCCCCGGGGAGCTGTTTTTT
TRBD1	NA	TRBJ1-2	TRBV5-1	CASRPTGDQGYTF	TGCGCCAGCAGACCTACAGGGGACCAAGGCTACACCTTC
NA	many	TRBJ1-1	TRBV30	CAWSTPNTEAFF	TGTGCCTGGAGTACACCGAACACTGAAGCTTTCTTT
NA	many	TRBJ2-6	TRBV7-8	CASSPYRLGFSGANVLTF	TGTGCCAGCAGCCCTTACAGGTTAGGATTCTCTGGGGCCAACGTCCTGACTTTC
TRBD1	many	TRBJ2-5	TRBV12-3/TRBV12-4	CASSTDRAETQYF	TGTGCCAGCAGTACGGACAGGGCGGAGACCCAGTACTTC
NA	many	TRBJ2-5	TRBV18	CASSRSGPLQETQYF	TGTGCCAGCTCACGTTCGGGGCCCCTCCAAGAGACCCAGTACTTC
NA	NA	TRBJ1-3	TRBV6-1	CASNRDGSSSGNTIYF	TGTGCCAGCAACCGGGACGGATCCTCCTCTGGAAACACCATATATTTT
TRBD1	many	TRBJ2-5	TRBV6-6	CASRTDRVVQTQYF	TGTGCCAGCAGGACGGACAGGGTAGTCCAGACCCAGTACTTC
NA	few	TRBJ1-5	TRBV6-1	CASKAGLLGPQHF	TGTGCCAGCAAAGCAGGGCTCCTTGGCCCCCAGCATTTT
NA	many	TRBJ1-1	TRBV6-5	CASSYYAPGSERAFF	TGTGCCAGCAGTTACTACGCTCCAGGGTCAGAAAGGGCTTTCTTT
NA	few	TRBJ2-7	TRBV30	CAWSRGRLYEQYF	TGTGCCTGGAGCAGGGGACGGCTATACGAGCAGTACTTC